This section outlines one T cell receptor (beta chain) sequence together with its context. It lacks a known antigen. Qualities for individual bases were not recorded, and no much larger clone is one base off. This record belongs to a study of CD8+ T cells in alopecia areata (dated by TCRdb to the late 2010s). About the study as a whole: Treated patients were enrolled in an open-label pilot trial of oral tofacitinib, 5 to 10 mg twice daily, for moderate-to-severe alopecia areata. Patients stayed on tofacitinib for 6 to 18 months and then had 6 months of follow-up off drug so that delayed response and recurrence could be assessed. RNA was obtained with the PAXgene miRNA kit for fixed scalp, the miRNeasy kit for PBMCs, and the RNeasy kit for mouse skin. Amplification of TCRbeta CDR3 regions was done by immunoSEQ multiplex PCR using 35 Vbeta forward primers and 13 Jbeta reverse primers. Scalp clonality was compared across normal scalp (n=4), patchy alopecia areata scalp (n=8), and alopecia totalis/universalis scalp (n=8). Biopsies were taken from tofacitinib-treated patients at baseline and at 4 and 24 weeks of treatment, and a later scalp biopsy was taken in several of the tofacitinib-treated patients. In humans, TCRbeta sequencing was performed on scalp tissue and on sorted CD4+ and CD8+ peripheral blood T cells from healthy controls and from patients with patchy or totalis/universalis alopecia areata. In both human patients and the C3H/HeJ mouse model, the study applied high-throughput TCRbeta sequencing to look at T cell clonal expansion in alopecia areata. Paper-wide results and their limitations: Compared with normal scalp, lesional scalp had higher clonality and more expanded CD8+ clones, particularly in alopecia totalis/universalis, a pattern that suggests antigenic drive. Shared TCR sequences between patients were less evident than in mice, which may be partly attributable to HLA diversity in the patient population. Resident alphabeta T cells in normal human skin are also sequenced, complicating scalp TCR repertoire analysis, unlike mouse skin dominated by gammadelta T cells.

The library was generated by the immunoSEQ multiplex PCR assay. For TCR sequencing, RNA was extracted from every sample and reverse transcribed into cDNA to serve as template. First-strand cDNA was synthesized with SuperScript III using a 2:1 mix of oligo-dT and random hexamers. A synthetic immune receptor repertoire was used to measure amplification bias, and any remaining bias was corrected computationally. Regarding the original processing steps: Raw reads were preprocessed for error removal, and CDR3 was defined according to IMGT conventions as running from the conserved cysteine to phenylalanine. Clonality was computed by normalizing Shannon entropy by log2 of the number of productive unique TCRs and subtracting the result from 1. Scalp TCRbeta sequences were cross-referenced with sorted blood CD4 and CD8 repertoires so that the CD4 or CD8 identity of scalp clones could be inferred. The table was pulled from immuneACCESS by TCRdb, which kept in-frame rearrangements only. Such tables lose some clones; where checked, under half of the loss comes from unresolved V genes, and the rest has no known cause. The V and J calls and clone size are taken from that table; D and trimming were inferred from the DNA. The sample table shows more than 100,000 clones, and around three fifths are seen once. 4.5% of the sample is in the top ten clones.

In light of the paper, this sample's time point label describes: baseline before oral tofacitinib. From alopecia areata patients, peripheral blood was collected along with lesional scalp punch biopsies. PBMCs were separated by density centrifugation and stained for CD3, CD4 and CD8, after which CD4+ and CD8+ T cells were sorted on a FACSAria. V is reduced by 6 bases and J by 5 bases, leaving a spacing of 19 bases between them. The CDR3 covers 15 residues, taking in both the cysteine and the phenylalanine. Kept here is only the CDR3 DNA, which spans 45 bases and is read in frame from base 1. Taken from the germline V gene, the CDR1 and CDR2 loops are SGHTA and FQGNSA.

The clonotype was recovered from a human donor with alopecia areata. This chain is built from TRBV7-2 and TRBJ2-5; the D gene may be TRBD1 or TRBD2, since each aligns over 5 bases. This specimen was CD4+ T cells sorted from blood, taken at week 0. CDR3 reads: CASRKAVDPGETQYF. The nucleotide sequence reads TGTGCCAGCAGAAAAGCGGTGGACCCAGGGGAGACCCAGTACTTC.